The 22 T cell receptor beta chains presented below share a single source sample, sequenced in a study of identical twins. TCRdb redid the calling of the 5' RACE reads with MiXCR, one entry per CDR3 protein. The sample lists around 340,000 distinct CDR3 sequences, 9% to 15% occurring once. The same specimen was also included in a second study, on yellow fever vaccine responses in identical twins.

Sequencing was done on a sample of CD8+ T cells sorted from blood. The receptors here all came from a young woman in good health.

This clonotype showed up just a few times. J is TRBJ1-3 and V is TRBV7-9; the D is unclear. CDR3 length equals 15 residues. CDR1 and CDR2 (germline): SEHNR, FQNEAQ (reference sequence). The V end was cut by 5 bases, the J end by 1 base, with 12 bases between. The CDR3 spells CASSPLLQSGNTIYF. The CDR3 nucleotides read TGTGCCAGCAGCCCTTTGCTACAGTCTGGAAACACCATATATTTT.

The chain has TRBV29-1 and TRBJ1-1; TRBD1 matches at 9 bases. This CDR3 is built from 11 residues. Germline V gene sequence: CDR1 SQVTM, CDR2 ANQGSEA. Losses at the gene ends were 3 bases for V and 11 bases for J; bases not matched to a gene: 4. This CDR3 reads CSVEGGTGAFF. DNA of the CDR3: TGCAGCGTTGAGGGAGGGACAGGGGCTTTCTTT.

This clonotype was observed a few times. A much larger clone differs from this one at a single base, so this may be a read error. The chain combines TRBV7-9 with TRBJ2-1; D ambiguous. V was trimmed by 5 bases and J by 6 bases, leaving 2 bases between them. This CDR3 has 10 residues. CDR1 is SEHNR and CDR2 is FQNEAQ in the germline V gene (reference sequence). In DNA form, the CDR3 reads TGTGCCAGCAGCACCAATGAGCAGTTCTTC. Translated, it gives CASSTNEQFF.

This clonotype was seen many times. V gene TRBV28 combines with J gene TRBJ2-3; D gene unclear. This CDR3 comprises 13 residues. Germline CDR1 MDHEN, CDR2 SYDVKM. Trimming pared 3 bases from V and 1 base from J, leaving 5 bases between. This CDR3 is CASSFRGTDTQYF. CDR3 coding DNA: TGTGCCAGCAGTTTTCGAGGCACAGATACGCAGTATTTT.

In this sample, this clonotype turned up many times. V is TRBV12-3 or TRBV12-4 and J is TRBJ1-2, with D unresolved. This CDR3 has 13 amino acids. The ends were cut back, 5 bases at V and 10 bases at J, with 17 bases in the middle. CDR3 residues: CASSTGSEAYYTF. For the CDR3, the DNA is TGTGCCAGCAGTACCGGGTCAGAGGCTTACTACACCTTC.

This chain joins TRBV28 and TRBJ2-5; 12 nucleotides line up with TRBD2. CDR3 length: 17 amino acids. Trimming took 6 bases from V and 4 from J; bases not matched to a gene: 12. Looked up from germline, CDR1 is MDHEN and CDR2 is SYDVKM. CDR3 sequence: CASRSSGRAVVRETQYF. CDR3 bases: TGTGCCAGCAGATCTAGCGGGAGGGCGGTTGTGAGAGAGACCCAGTACTTC.

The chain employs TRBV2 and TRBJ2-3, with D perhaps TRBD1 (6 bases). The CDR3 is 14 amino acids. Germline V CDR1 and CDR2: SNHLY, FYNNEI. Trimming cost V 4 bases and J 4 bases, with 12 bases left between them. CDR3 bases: TGTGCCAGCAGTGGTACAGGGTGGGCAGATACGCAGTATTTT. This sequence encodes CASSGTGWADTQYF.

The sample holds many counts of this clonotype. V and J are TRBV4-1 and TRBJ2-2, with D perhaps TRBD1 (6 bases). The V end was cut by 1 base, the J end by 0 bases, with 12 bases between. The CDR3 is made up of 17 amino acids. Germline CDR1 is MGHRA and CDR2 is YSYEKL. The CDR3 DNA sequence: TGCGCCAGCAGCCAAGGTCCCAACAGGGCGAACACCGGGGAGCTGTTTTTT. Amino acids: CASSQGPNRANTGELFF.

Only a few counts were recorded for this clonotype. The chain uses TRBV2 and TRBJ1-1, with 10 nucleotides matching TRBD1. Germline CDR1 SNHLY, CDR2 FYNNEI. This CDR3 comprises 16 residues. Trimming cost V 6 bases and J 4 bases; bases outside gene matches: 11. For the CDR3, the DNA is TGTGCCAGCAGCCTCCGACAGGGGGCTGTTCCCACTGAAGCTTTCTTT. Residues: CASSLRQGAVPTEAFF.

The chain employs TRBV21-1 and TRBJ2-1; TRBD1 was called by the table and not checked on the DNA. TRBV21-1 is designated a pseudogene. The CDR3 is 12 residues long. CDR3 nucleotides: TGTGCCAGCAGGTTGACAGGGGTTGAGCAGTTCTTC. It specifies CASRLTGVEQFF.

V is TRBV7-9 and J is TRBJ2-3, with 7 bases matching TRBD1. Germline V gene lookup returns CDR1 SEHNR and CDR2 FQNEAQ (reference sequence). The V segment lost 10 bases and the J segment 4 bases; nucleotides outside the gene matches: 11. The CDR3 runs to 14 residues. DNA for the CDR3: TGTGCCATGGAGACAGGGATTGTGGCAGATACGCAGTATTTT. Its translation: CAMETGIVADTQYF.

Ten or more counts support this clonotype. DNA of the CDR3: TGTGCCAGCAGTTTAACCGAGGGGAATGAGCAGTTCTTC. Translating it yields CASSLTEGNEQFF. This chain joins TRBV27 and TRBJ2-1; D may correspond to TRBD1 or TRBD2 (5 bases each). The CDR3 spans 13 residues. Between the trimmed V and J ends, which lost 2 bases and 7 bases, there was a span of 9 bases. Germline lookup yields CDR1 MNHEY and CDR2 SMNVEV (reference sequence).

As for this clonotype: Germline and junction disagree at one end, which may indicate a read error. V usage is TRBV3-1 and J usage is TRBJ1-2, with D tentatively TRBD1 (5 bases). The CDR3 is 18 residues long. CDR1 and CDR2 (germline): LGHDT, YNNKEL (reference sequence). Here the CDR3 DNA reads TGCGCCAGCAGAGCAAGATGGATCGGGGGGGGAGGAGACTATGGCTACACCTTC. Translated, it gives CASRARWIGGGGDYGYTF.

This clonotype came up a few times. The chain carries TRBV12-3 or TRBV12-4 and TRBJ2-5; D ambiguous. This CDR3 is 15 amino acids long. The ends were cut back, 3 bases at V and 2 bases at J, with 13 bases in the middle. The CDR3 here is CASSLLVIRQETQYF. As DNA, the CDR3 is TGTGCCAGCAGTTTGCTAGTCATAAGGCAAGAGACCCAGTACTTC.

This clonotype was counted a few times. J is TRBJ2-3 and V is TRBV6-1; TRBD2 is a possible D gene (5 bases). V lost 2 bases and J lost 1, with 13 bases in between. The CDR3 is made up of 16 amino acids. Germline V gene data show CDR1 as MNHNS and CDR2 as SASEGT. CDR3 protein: CASSELVSDRTDTQYF. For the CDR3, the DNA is TGTGCCAGCAGTGAACTGGTTAGCGACCGCACAGATACGCAGTATTTT.

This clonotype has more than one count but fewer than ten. The CDR3 nucleotides read TGTGCCAGCAGCCCCCTCGCAGAAGGCTACACCTTC. Amino acids: CASSPLAEGYTF. The rearrangement joins TRBV5-8 to TRBJ1-2; D not certain. Germline V gene sequence: CDR1 SGHTS, CDR2 YDEGEE. The CDR3 consists of 12 residues. V lost 4 bases to trimming and J lost 8 bases, with 12 bases between them. Filled out from reference TRBV5-8 and TRBJ1-2, the complete variable domain reads EAGVTQSPTHLIKTRGQQATLRCSPISGHTSVYWYQQALGLGLQFLLWYDEGEERNRGNFPPRFSGRQFPNYSSELNVNALELEDSALYLCASSPLAEGYTFGSGTRLTVV.

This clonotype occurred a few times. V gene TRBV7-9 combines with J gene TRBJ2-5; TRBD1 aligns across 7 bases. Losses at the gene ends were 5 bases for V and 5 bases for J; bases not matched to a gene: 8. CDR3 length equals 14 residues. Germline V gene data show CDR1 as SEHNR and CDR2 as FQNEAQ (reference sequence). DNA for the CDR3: TGTGCCAGCAGCCCCCGGGACAGTGAGGAGACCCAGTACTTC. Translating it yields CASSPRDSEETQYF.

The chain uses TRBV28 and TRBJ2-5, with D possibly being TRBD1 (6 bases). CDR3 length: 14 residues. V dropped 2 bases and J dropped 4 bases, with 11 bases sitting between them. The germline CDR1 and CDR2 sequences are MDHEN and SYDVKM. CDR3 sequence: CASSLHRAGETQYF. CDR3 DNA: TGTGCCAGCAGTTTACACAGGGCTGGAGAGACCCAGTACTTC.

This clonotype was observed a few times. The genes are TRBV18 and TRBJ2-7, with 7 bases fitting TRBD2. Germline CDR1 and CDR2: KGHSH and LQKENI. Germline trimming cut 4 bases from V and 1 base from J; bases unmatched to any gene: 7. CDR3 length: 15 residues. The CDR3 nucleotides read TGTGCCAGCTCACGGAACGGGGGGAGGTCCTACGAGCAGTACGTC. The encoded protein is CASSRNGGRSYEQYV.

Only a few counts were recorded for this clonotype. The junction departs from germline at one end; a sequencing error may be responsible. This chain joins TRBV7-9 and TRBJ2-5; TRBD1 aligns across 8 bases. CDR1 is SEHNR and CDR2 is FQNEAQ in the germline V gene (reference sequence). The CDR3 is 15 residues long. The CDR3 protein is CAGSRPGGVGETQYF. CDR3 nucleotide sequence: TGTGCCGGCAGCCGCCCAGGGGGCGTGGGCGAGACCCAGTACTTC.

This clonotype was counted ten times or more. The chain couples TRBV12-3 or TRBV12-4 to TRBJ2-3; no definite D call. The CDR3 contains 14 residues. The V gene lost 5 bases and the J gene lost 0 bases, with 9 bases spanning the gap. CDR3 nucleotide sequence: TGTGCCAGCAGTCTCCTTGTTAGCACAGATACGCAGTATTTT. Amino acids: CASSLLVSTDTQYF.

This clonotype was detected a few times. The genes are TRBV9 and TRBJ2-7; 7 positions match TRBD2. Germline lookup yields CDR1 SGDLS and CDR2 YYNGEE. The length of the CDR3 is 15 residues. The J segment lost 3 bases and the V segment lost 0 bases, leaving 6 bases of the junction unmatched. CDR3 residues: CASSVDFGLGYEQYF. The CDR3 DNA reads TGTGCCAGCAGCGTAGACTTCGGACTAGGCTACGAGCAGTACTTC. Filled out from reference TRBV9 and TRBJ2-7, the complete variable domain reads DSGVTQTPKHLITATGQRVTLRCSPRSGDLSVYWYQQSLDQGLQFLIQYYNGEERAKGNILERFSAQQFPDLHSELNLSSLELGDSALYFCASSVDFGLGYEQYFGPGTRLTVT.